The entry that follows covers one T cell receptor (beta chain) sequence. The record originates from a study of lung T cells in sarcoidosis with Löfgren's syndrome. V lost 7 bases and J lost 4, with 16 bases in between. This CDR3 contains 14 residues. The germline gives CDR1 LNHDA, CDR2 SQIVND (reference sequence). TCRdb used MiXCR to reprocess the reads, holding one entry per CDR3 protein. The sample gives 15,000 to 25,000 distinct CDR3 sequences, around a fifth of which show up once; more than 0.7% is in the top ten. The sequence derives from a human donor with sarcoidosis (Löfgren's syndrome or another form), or a control subject (not recorded which). The sample consisted of CD4+ T cells from bronchoalveolar lavage. The rearrangement joins TRBV19 to TRBJ1-2, with unresolved D. CDR3 nucleotide sequence: TGTGCCAGTATCCGAACGGACGACCTCTATGGCTACACCTTC. Its protein product is CASIRTDDLYGYTF. Complete variable domain (other parts from reference TRBV19 and TRBJ1-2): DGGITQSPKYLFRKEGQNVTLSCEQNLNHDAMYWYRQDPGQGLRLIYYSQIVNDFQKGDIAEGYSVSREKKESFPLTVTSAQKNPTAFYLCASIRTDDLYGYTFGSGTRLTVV.